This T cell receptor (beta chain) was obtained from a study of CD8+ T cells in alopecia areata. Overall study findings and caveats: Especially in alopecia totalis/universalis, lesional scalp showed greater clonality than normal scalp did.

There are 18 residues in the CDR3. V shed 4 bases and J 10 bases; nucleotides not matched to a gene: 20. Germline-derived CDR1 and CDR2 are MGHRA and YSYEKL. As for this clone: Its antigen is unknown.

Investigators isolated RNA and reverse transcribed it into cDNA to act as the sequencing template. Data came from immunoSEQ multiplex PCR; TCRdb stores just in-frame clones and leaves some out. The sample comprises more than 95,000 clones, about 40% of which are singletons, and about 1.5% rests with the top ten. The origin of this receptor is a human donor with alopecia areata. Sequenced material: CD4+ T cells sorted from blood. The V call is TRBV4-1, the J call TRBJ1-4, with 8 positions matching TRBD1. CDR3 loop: CASSLRTGPGQGGGKLFF. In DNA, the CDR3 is TGCGCCAGCAGCCTACGAACCGGCCCTGGACAGGGTGGGGGAAAACTGTTTTTT.